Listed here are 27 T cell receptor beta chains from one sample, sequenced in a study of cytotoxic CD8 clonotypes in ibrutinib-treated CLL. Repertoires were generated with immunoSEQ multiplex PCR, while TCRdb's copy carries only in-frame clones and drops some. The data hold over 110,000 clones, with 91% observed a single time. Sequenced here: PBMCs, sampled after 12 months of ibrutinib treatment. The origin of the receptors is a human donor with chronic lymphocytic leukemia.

The CDR3 reads CSGGADTDTQYF. CDR3 bases: TGCAGCGGGGGGGCGGACACAGATACGCAGTATTTT. The chain combines TRBV29-1 with TRBJ2-3, with D tentatively TRBD1 or TRBD2 (6 bases each). Germline loops: CDR1 SQVTM, CDR2 ANQGSEA. V gave up 7 bases and J gave up 2 bases, with 10 bases separating them. The length of the CDR3 is 12 residues.

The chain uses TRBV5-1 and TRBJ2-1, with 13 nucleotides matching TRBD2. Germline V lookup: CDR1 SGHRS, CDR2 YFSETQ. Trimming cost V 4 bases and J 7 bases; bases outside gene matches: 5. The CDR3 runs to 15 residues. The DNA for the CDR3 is TGCGCCAGCAGCCGGACTAGCGGGAGTAGAAATGAGCAGTTCTTC. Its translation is CASSRTSGSRNEQFF.

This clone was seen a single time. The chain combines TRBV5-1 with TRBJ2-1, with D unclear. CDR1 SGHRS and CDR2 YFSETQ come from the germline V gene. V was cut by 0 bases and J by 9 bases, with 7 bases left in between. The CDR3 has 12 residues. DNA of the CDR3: TGCGCCAGCAGCTTGGGCAGCCCTGAGCAGTTCTTC. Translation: CASSLGSPEQFF.

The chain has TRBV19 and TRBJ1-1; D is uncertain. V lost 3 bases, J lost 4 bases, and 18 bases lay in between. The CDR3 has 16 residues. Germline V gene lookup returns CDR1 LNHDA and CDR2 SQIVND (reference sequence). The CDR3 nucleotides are TGTGCCAGTAGTATTCGCTCCCCCTTTCCTTTCACTGAAGCTTTCTTT. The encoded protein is CASSIRSPFPFTEAFF.

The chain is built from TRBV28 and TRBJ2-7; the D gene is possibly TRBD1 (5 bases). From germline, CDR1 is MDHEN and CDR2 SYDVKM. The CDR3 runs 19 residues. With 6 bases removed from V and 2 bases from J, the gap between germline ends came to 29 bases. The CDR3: CASRGYLGHNYVPTYEQYF. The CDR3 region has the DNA TGTGCCAGCAGAGGCTACTTAGGACACAACTACGTCCCTACCTACGAGCAGTACTTC.

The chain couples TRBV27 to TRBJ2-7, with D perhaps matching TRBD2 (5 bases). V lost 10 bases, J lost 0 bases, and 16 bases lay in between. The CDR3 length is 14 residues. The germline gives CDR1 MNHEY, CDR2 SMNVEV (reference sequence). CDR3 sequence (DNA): TGTGCCACCAACGAACGGGGAAGCTCCTACGAGCAGTACTTC. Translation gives CATNERGSSYEQYF.

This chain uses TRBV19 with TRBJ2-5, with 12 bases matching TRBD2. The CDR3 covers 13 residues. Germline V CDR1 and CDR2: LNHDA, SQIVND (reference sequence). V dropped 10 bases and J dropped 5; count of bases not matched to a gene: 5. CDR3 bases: TGTGCCACCGGGACTAGCGGGTCGGAGACCCAGTACTTC. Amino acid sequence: CATGTSGSETQYF.

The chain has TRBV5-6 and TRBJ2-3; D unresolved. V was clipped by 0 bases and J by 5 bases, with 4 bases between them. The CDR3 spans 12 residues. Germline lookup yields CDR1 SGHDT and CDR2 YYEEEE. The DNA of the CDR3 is TGTGCCAGCAGCTTGGGAAAAGATACGCAGTATTTT. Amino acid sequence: CASSLGKDTQYF.

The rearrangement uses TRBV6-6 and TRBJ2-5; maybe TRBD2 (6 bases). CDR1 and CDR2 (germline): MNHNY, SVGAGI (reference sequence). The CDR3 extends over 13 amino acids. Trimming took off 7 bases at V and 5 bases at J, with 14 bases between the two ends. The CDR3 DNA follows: TGTGCCAGCACCAGGCGGGGAGATGAGACCCAGTACTTC. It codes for CASTRRGDETQYF.

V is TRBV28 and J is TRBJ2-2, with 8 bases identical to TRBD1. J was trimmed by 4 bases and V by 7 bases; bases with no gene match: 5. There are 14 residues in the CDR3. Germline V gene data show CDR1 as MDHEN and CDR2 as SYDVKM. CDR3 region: CASILGQATGELFF. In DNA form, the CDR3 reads TGTGCCAGCATCCTGGGACAGGCCACCGGGGAGCTGTTTTTT.

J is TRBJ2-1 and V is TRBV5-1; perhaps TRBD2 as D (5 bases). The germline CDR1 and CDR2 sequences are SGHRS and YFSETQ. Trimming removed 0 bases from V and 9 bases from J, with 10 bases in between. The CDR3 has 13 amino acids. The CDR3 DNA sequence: TGCGCCAGCAGCTTGGGGCTAGCAGGTGAGCAGTTCTTC. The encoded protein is CASSLGLAGEQFF.

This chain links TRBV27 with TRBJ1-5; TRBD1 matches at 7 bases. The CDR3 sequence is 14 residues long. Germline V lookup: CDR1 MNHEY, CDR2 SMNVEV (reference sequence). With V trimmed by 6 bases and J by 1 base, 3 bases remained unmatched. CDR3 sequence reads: CASRKGASNQPQHF. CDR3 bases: TGTGCCAGCAGAAAGGGGGCAAGCAATCAGCCCCAGCATTTT.

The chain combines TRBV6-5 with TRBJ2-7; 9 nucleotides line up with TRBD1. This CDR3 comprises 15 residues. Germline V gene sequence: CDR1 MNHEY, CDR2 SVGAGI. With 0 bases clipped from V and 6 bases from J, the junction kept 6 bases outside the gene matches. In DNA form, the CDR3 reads TGTGCCAGCAGTTACTCCGGACAGGGGAGGGGCGAGCAGTACTTC. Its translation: CASSYSGQGRGEQYF.

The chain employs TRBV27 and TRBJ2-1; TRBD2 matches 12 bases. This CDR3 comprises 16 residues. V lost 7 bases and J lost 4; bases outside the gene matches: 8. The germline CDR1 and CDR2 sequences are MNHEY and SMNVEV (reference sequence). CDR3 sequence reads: CASNLVGLAGYNEQFF. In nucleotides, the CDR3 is TGTGCCAGCAACCTTGTTGGACTAGCGGGGTACAATGAGCAGTTCTTC.

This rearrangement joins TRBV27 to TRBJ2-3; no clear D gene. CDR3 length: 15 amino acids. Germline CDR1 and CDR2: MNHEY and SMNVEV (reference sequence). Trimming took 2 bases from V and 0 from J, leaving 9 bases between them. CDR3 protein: CASSLLHSSTDTQYF. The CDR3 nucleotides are TGTGCCAGCAGTTTACTTCATTCCAGCACAGATACGCAGTATTTT.

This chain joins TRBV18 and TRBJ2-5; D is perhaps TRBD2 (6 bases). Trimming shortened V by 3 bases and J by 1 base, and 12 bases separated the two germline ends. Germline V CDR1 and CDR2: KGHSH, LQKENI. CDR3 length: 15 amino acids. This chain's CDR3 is CASSPPGGSQETQYF. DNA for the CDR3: TGTGCCAGCTCACCCCCCGGGGGTAGCCAAGAGACCCAGTACTTC.

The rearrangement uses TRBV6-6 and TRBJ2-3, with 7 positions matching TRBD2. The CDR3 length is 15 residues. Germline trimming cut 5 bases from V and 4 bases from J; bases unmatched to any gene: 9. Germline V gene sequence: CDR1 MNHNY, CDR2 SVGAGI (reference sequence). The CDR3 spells CASSPRGRTADTQYF. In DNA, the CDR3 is TGTGCCAGCAGTCCTCGCGGGAGAACCGCAGATACGCAGTATTTT.

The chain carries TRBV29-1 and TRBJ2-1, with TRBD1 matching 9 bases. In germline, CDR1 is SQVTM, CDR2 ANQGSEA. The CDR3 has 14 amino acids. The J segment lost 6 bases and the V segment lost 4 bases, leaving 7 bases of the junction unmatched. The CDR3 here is CSVGQGGAVNEQFF. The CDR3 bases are TGCAGCGTTGGACAGGGGGGAGCTGTCAATGAGCAGTTCTTC.

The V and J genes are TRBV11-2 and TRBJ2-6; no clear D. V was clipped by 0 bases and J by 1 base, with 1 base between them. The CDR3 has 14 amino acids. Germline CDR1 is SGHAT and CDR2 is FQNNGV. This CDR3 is CASSLESGANVLTF. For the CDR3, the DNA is TGTGCCAGCAGCTTAGAGTCTGGGGCCAACGTCCTGACTTTC. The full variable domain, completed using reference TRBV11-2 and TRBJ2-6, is EAGVAQSPRYKIIEKRQSVAFWCNPISGHATLYWYQQILGQGPKLLIQFQNNGVVDDSQLPKDRFSAERLKGVDSTLKIQPAKLEDSAVYLCASSLESGANVLTFGAGSRLTVL.

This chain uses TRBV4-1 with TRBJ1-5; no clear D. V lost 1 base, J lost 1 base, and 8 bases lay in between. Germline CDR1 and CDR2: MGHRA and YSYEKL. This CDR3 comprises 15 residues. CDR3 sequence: CASSQGHVSNQPQHF. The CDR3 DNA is TGCGCCAGCAGCCAAGGACATGTAAGCAATCAGCCCCAGCATTTT.

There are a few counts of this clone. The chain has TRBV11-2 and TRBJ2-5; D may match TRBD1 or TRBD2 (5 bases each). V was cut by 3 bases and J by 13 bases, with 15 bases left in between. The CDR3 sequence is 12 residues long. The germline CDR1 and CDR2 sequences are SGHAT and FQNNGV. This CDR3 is CASSFEGLQWYF. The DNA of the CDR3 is TGTGCCAGCAGCTTCGAGGGGCTTCAGTGGTACTTC.

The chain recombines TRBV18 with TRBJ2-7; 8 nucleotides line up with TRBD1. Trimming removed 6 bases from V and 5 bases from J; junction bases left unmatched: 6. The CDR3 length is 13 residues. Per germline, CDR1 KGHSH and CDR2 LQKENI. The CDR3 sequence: CASSRTGQNEQYF. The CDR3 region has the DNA TGTGCCAGCTCGAGGACAGGGCAAAACGAGCAGTACTTC.

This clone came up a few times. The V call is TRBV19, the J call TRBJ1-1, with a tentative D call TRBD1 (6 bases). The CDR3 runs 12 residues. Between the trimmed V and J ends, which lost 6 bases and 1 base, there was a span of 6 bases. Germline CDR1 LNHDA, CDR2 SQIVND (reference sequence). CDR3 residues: CASRDRNTEAFF. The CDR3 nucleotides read TGTGCCAGTAGGGACAGGAACACTGAAGCTTTCTTT.

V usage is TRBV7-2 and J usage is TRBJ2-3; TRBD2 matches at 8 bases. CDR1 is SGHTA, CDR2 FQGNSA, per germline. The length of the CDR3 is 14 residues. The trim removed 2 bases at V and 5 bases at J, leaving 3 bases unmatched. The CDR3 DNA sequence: TGTGCCAGCAGCTTACCGGCGGGGGGAGATACGCAGTATTTT. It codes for CASSLPAGGDTQYF.

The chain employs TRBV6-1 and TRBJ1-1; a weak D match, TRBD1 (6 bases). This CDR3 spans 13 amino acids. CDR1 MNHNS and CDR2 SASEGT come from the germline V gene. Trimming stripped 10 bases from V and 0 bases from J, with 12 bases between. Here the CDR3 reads CATMRGVNTEAFF. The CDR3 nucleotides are TGTGCCACCATGAGGGGGGTGAACACTGAAGCTTTCTTT.

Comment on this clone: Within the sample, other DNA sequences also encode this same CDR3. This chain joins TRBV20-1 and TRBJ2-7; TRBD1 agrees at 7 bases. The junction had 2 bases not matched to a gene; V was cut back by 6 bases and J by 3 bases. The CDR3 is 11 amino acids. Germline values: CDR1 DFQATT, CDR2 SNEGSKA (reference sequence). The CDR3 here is CSAGDSYEQYF. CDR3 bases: TGCAGTGCGGGGGACAGCTACGAGCAGTACTTC.

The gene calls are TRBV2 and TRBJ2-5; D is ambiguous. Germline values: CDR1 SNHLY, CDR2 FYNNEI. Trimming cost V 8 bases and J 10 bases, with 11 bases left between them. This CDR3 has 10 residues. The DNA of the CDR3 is TGTGCCAGCCGGACCGGGCACCAGTACTTC. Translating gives CASRTGHQYF. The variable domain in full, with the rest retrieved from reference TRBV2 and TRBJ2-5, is EPEVTQTPSHQVTQMGQEVILRCVPISNHLYFYWYRQILGQKVEFLVSFYNNEISEKSEIFDDQFSVERPDGSNFTLKIRSTKLEDSAMYFCASRTGHQYFGPGTRLLVL.